This is a list of T cell receptor beta chains from one sample in a study of blood T cell repertoires in COVID-19. Some clones are missing from TCRdb's copy, which holds only in-frame ones; the method was immunoSEQ multiplex PCR. The table shows roughly 92,000 clones, with nearly 90% occurring only once. Sequencing was carried out using peripheral blood. Source of these receptors: an elderly woman with active or convalescent COVID-19. CDR3s include the opening cysteine and the closing phenylalanine or tryptophan. D genes are given only for firm matches. Clone size is stated in some rows and not others, as once, few, many or a class when expanded.

j_call: TRBJ1-6
cdr3_length: 15
v_call: TRBV10-3
d_call: TRBD1
clone_size: -
cdr3_aa: CAISVTGQLNSPLHF
cdr3_nt: TGTGCCATCAGCGTAACGGGACAGCTAAATTCACCCCTCCACTTT

j_call: TRBJ2-3
cdr3_length: 17
v_call: TRBV20-1
d_call: TRBD2
clone_size: -
cdr3_aa: CSASPTLAGGPRDTQYF
cdr3_nt: TGCAGTGCTAGTCCCACCCTAGCGGGAGGGCCCAGAGATACGCAGTATTTT

j_call: TRBJ2-1
cdr3_length: 16
v_call: TRBV19
d_call: TRBD2
clone_size: -
cdr3_aa: CASSISPGLESNEQFF
cdr3_nt: TGTGCCAGTAGTATTTCTCCGGGACTAGAAAGTAATGAGCAGTTCTTC

j_call: TRBJ1-3
cdr3_length: 16
v_call: TRBV9
d_call: TRBD1
clone_size: -
cdr3_aa: CASSVEGARFGNTIYF
cdr3_nt: TGTGCCAGCAGCGTAGAGGGGGCAAGGTTTGGAAACACCATATATTTT

j_call: TRBJ1-5
cdr3_length: 15
v_call: TRBV28
d_call: TRBD1
clone_size: -
cdr3_aa: CASSSPTGGIQPQHF
cdr3_nt: TGTGCCAGCAGTTCACCGACAGGGGGCATTCAGCCCCAGCATTTT

j_call: TRBJ1-5
cdr3_length: 12
v_call: TRBV12-3/TRBV12-4
d_call: -
clone_size: -
cdr3_aa: CASSFGDQPQHF
cdr3_nt: TGTGCCAGCAGTTTCGGAGATCAGCCCCAGCATTTT

j_call: TRBJ2-5
cdr3_length: 18
v_call: TRBV6-2/TRBV6-3
d_call: TRBD1
clone_size: -
cdr3_aa: CASSSVLSRDRGIGTQYF
cdr3_nt: TGTGCCAGCAGTTCCGTCTTGTCCCGGGACAGGGGAATAGGGACCCAGTACTTC

j_call: TRBJ2-3
cdr3_length: 15
v_call: TRBV7-9
d_call: -
clone_size: -
cdr3_aa: CASSKPLGLTDTQYF
cdr3_nt: TGTGCCAGCAGCAAGCCTCTAGGACTCACAGATACGCAGTATTTT

j_call: TRBJ2-1
cdr3_length: 14
v_call: TRBV19
d_call: TRBD2
clone_size: -
cdr3_aa: CASSISLTSGRLIF
cdr3_nt: TGTGCCAGTAGTATAAGTCTTACTAGCGGGAGGTTGATCTTC

j_call: TRBJ1-1
cdr3_length: 14
v_call: TRBV9
d_call: TRBD1
clone_size: once
cdr3_aa: CASSVTGGFTEAFF
cdr3_nt: TGTGCCAGCAGCGTTACAGGGGGCTTCACTGAAGCTTTCTTT

j_call: TRBJ1-5
cdr3_length: 14
v_call: TRBV18
d_call: -
clone_size: -
cdr3_aa: CASSPQGSNQPQHF
cdr3_nt: TGTGCCAGCTCACCTCAGGGTAGCAATCAGCCCCAGCATTTT

j_call: TRBJ1-3
cdr3_length: 16
v_call: TRBV30
d_call: -
clone_size: -
cdr3_aa: CAWSPSRMSSGNTIYF
cdr3_nt: TGTGCCTGGAGTCCCAGCAGGATGAGCTCTGGAAACACCATATATTTT

j_call: TRBJ2-5
cdr3_length: 13
v_call: TRBV5-1
d_call: -
clone_size: -
cdr3_aa: CASSLVGEETQYF
cdr3_nt: TGCGCCAGCAGCTTAGTAGGAGAAGAGACCCAGTACTTC

j_call: TRBJ1-2
cdr3_length: 13
v_call: TRBV2
d_call: TRBD1
clone_size: -
cdr3_aa: CASSQGAGYGYTF
cdr3_nt: TGTGCCAGCAGTCAGGGGGCTGGCTATGGCTACACCTTC

j_call: TRBJ2-1
cdr3_length: 14
v_call: TRBV4-3
d_call: -
clone_size: -
cdr3_aa: CASSQEGLIGRQFF
cdr3_nt: TGCGCCAGCAGCCAAGAGGGGTTGATAGGGAGGCAGTTCTTC

j_call: TRBJ1-6
cdr3_length: 15
v_call: TRBV14
d_call: -
clone_size: -
cdr3_aa: CASSPRQVPGSPLHF
cdr3_nt: TGTGCCAGCAGCCCCCGACAGGTCCCTGGTTCACCCCTCCACTTT

j_call: TRBJ1-6
cdr3_length: 16
v_call: TRBV5-1
d_call: -
clone_size: -
cdr3_aa: CASSLVDQGINSPLHF
cdr3_nt: TGCGCCAGCAGCTTGGTAGATCAGGGGATTAATTCACCCCTCCACTTT

j_call: TRBJ2-2
cdr3_length: 15
v_call: TRBV28
d_call: -
clone_size: -
cdr3_aa: CASSGLAETTGELFF
cdr3_nt: TGTGCCAGCAGTGGATTAGCGGAGACCACCGGGGAGCTGTTTTTT

j_call: TRBJ2-5
cdr3_length: 16
v_call: TRBV7-9
d_call: TRBD1
clone_size: -
cdr3_aa: CASSLLDRGRRETQYF
cdr3_nt: TGTGCCAGCAGCTTGTTGGACAGGGGGCGCAGGGAGACCCAGTACTTC

j_call: TRBJ2-1
cdr3_length: 12
v_call: TRBV28
d_call: TRBD1
clone_size: -
cdr3_aa: CASSLFADRVFF
cdr3_nt: TGTGCCAGCAGTTTATTTGCGGACAGGGTGTTCTTC

j_call: TRBJ1-6
cdr3_length: 13
v_call: TRBV5-1
d_call: TRBD1
clone_size: once
cdr3_aa: CASSGTDRGTLHF
cdr3_nt: TGCGCCAGCAGCGGGACCGACAGGGGGACCCTCCACTTT

j_call: TRBJ2-6
cdr3_length: 20
v_call: TRBV10-3
d_call: -
clone_size: -
cdr3_aa: CAISDRTPGSVNSGANVLTF
cdr3_nt: TGTGCCATCAGTGATCGGACACCAGGCTCGGTTAACTCTGGGGCCAACGTCCTGACTTTC

j_call: TRBJ1-4
cdr3_length: 17
v_call: TRBV25-1
d_call: TRBD1
clone_size: -
cdr3_aa: CASSPTNPQGVREKLFF
cdr3_nt: TGTGCCAGCAGCCCCACTAACCCACAGGGGGTGCGCGAAAAACTGTTTTTT

j_call: TRBJ1-5
cdr3_length: 18
v_call: TRBV5-5
d_call: TRBD1
clone_size: -
cdr3_aa: CASSLRSQGQGWDQPQHF
cdr3_nt: TGTGCCAGCAGCTTGCGATCCCAGGGACAGGGTTGGGATCAGCCCCAGCATTTT

j_call: TRBJ2-2
cdr3_length: 13
v_call: TRBV6-5
d_call: -
clone_size: -
cdr3_aa: CASSTANTGELFF
cdr3_nt: TGTGCCAGCAGTACGGCGAACACCGGGGAGCTGTTTTTT

j_call: TRBJ2-1
cdr3_length: 17
v_call: TRBV9
d_call: TRBD2
clone_size: -
cdr3_aa: CASSVSSGRTLYNEQFF
cdr3_nt: TGTGCCAGCAGCGTAAGTAGCGGGAGGACTCTCTACAATGAGCAGTTCTTC

j_call: TRBJ1-5
cdr3_length: 14
v_call: TRBV2
d_call: -
clone_size: -
cdr3_aa: CASTQFYSNQPQHF
cdr3_nt: TGTGCCAGCACACAGTTCTATAGCAATCAGCCCCAGCATTTT

j_call: TRBJ2-1
cdr3_length: 15
v_call: TRBV27
d_call: TRBD2
clone_size: -
cdr3_aa: CASGGLVGLRNEQFF
cdr3_nt: TGTGCCTCGGGGGGACTAGTGGGTTTACGCAATGAGCAGTTCTTC

j_call: TRBJ1-5
cdr3_length: 16
v_call: TRBV6-1
d_call: TRBD1
clone_size: -
cdr3_aa: CASSGTGYATNQPQHF
cdr3_nt: TGTGCCAGCAGTGGGACAGGCTATGCTACGAATCAGCCCCAGCATTTT

j_call: TRBJ2-1
cdr3_length: 16
v_call: TRBV19
d_call: -
clone_size: -
cdr3_aa: CASSTFAGRRYNEQFF
cdr3_nt: TGTGCCAGTAGTACCTTTGCGGGAAGGAGATACAATGAGCAGTTCTTC

j_call: TRBJ1-5
cdr3_length: 15
v_call: TRBV28
d_call: TRBD1
clone_size: -
cdr3_aa: CASRPGTGENQPQHF
cdr3_nt: TGTGCCAGCAGACCTGGGACAGGGGAAAATCAGCCCCAGCATTTT

j_call: TRBJ1-2
cdr3_length: 11
v_call: TRBV24-1
d_call: -
clone_size: -
cdr3_aa: CATSDSISYTF
cdr3_nt: TGTGCCACCAGCGACAGTATCAGCTACACCTTC

j_call: TRBJ1-2
cdr3_length: 15
v_call: TRBV7-2
d_call: -
clone_size: -
cdr3_aa: CASSLEWGSNYGYTF
cdr3_nt: TGTGCCAGCAGCTTAGAATGGGGCTCTAACTATGGCTACACCTTC

j_call: TRBJ2-2
cdr3_length: 15
v_call: TRBV15
d_call: -
clone_size: -
cdr3_aa: CATSPGQTNTGELFF
cdr3_nt: TGTGCCACAAGCCCGGGACAAACGAACACCGGGGAGCTGTTTTTT

j_call: TRBJ2-5
cdr3_length: 20
v_call: TRBV4-2
d_call: TRBD2
clone_size: -
cdr3_aa: CASSQDSLAGDPTRQETQYF
cdr3_nt: TGTGCCAGCAGCCAAGATTCGCTAGCGGGAGATCCCACACGGCAAGAGACCCAGTACTTC

j_call: TRBJ2-1
cdr3_length: 15
v_call: TRBV2
d_call: TRBD2
clone_size: -
cdr3_aa: CASSDPLAVYNEQFF
cdr3_nt: TGTGCCAGCAGTGATCCACTAGCGGTTTACAATGAGCAGTTCTTC

j_call: TRBJ2-7
cdr3_length: 14
v_call: TRBV15
d_call: TRBD1
clone_size: -
cdr3_aa: CATSREQGAYEQYF
cdr3_nt: TGTGCCACCAGCAGAGAACAGGGGGCGTACGAGCAGTACTTC

j_call: TRBJ1-1
cdr3_length: 21
v_call: TRBV7-6
d_call: TRBD1
clone_size: -
cdr3_aa: CASSLRRPGTGFAVANTEAFF
cdr3_nt: TGTGCCAGCAGCTTAAGAAGACCCGGGACAGGGTTTGCTGTCGCGAACACTGAAGCTTTCTTT

j_call: TRBJ1-1
cdr3_length: 11
v_call: TRBV29-1
d_call: -
clone_size: -
cdr3_aa: CSVESPGEAFF
cdr3_nt: TGCAGCGTTGAATCTCCCGGTGAAGCTTTCTTT

j_call: TRBJ2-5
cdr3_length: 16
v_call: TRBV5-8
d_call: TRBD1
clone_size: -
cdr3_aa: CASSLGQGIVEETQYF
cdr3_nt: TGTGCCAGCAGCTTGGGACAGGGGATCGTTGAGGAGACCCAGTACTTC

j_call: TRBJ1-3
cdr3_length: 15
v_call: TRBV2
d_call: -
clone_size: few
cdr3_aa: CASSELRPAGNTIYF
cdr3_nt: TGTGCCAGCAGTGAACTTCGTCCAGCTGGAAACACCATATATTTT

j_call: TRBJ1-5
cdr3_length: 13
v_call: TRBV2
d_call: -
clone_size: -
cdr3_aa: CASSPQLKQPQHF
cdr3_nt: TGTGCCAGCAGTCCACAGCTAAAGCAGCCCCAGCATTTT